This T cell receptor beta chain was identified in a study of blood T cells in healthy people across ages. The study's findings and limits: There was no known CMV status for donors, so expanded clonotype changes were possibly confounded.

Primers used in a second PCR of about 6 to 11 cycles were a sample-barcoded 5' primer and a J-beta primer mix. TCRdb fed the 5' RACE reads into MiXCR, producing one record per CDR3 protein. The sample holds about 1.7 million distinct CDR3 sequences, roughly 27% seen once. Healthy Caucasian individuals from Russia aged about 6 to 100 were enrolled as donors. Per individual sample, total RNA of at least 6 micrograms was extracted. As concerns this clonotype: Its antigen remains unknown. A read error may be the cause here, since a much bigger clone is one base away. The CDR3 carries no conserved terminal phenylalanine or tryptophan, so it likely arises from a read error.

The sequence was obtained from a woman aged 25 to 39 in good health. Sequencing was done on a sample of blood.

For the CDR3, the DNA is TGCGCCAGCAGCCAAGAAGGGATACGTCGGGGCCCCTACGAGCAGTACTCC. Its translation: CASSQEGIRRGPYEQYS. This chain uses TRBV4-1 with TRBJ2-7; D may match TRBD1 or TRBD2 (5 bases each). The CDR3 is made up of 17 amino acids. The V end was cut by 0 bases, the J end by 2 bases, with 17 bases between. Germline CDR1 is MGHRA and CDR2 is YSYEKL.